This T cell receptor beta chain was retrieved from a study of cytomegalovirus exposure and HLA in healthy donors. The count of this clone is one. No antigen is known for it. The study, taken as a whole, reports: Apart from CMV serostatus, no immune exposure information was available.

Primers: 60 Vbeta forward and 13 Jbeta reverse. The assay was immunoSEQ multiplex PCR, and TCRdb's table has in-frame clones only and misses some. The sample shows more than 90,000 clones, under 70% of them seen only once. The source is a young man in good health and CMV-seropositive. The sequenced sample consisted of PBMCs.

For the CDR3, the DNA is TGCGCCAGCAGCTTGGTGGGGACAGGGACCGAAAAACTGTTTTTT. Its protein product is CASSLVGTGTEKLFF. The chain links TRBV5-1 to TRBJ1-4; 9 bases fit TRBD1. Germline V lookup: CDR1 SGHRS, CDR2 YFSETQ. With 0 bases clipped from V and 8 bases from J, the junction kept 5 bases outside the gene matches. This CDR3 spans 15 amino acids.